This TCR beta chain was sequenced for a study of shared T cell receptors in the human thymus. From germline, CDR1 is MGHRA and CDR2 YSYEKL. CDR3 length equals 14 residues. V was clipped by 1 base and J by 5 bases, with 8 bases between them. Data came from immunoSEQ multiplex PCR; TCRdb stores just in-frame clones and leaves some out. The sample includes under 850,000 clones, approximately 88% of them seen just once. The sample was also reused in another study, on human thymus T cells.

The source of this sequence is a boy under two years old with a congenital heart defect. The chain uses TRBV4-1 and TRBJ2-2, with D possibly being TRBD2 (5 bases). The sequenced sample was thymocytes. CDR3 region: CASSQVRGTGELFF. CDR3 DNA: TGCGCCAGCAGCCAAGTAAGAGGGACCGGGGAGCTGTTTTTT.